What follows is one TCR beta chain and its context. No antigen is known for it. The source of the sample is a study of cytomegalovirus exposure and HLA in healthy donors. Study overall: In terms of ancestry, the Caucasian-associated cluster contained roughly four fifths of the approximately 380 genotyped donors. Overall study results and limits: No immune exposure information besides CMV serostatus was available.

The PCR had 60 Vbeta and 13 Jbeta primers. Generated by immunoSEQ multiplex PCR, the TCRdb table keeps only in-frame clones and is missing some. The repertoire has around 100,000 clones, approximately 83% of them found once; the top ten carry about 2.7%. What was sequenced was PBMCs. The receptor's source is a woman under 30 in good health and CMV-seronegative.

The CDR3 spells CASSTLIAGGYNEQFF. The CDR3 bases are TGTGCCAGCAGCACCCTCATAGCGGGGGGATATAATGAGCAGTTCTTC. The V and J genes are TRBV7-6 and TRBJ2-1, with 10 bases aligning to TRBD2. Germline lookup yields CDR1 SGHVS and CDR2 FNYEAQ. Unmatched junction bases numbered 11, after V lost 5 bases and J lost 7 bases. This CDR3 region has 16 residues.